The T cell receptor beta chain described here comes from a study of Graves' ophthalmopathy and Graves' hyperthyroidism. General study findings and limits: Sensitivity of around 67% and specificity of approximately 72% were achieved by the model that predicted ophthalmopathy progression. A classifier, a 13-signature model, separated ophthalmopathy from stable hyperthyroidism with approximately 88% sensitivity and over 70% specificity.

For donors with ophthalmopathy, the disease showed moderate-to-severe activity, reached CAS ≥3 and NOSPECS ≥4, and had lasted under 3 months. PBMCs had their origin in fresh peripheral blood (over 8.5 ml). There are many counts of this clonotype. Its antigen is currently unknown. In germline, CDR1 is LNHNV, CDR2 YYDKDF (reference sequence). V was pared by 3 bases and J by 6 bases, with 1 base of the junction left unmatched. This CDR3 is 12 amino acids long. Using RNA transcripts, the TCR beta CDR3 regions were amplified. In the first round, RT-PCR was carried out with HTBI primers, and a multiplex PCR formed the second round. TCRdb analysed the multiplex PCR reads with MiXCR anew, one entry per CDR3 protein. The sample holds about 740,000 distinct CDR3 sequences; around 40% are singletons and the top ten take approximately 46%.

The sequence was collected from an adult man with Graves' ophthalmopathy. Sequenced: peripheral blood. The chain is built from TRBV15 and TRBJ2-7; 8 bases match TRBD2. The CDR3 sequence: CATSSLAGEQYF. The DNA for the CDR3 is TGTGCCACCAGCAGCCTAGCGGGCGAGCAGTACTTC.